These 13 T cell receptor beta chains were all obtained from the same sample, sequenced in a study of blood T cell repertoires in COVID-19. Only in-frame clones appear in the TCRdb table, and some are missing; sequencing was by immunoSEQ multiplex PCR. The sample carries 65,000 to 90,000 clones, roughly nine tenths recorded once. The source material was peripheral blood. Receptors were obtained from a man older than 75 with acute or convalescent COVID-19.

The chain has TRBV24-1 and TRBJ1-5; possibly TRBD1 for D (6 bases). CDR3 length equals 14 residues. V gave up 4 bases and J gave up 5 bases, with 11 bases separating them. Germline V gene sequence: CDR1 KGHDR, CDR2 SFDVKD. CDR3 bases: TGTGCCACCAGTGAAAACCACAGGGATCAGCCCCAGCATTTT. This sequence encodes CATSENHRDQPQHF.

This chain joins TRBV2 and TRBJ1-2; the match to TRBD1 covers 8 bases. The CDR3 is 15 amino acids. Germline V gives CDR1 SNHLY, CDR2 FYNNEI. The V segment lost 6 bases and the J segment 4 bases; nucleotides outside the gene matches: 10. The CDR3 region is CASRLTYTGGYGYTF. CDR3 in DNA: TGTGCCAGCAGACTTACATATACAGGGGGCTATGGCTACACCTTC.

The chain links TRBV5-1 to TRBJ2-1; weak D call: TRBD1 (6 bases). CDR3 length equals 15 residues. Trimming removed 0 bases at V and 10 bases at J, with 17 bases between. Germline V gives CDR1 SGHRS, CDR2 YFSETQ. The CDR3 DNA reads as TGCGCCAGCAGCTTGGAATACAGGGCGGTCAAGGAGCAGTTCTTC. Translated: CASSLEYRAVKEQFF.

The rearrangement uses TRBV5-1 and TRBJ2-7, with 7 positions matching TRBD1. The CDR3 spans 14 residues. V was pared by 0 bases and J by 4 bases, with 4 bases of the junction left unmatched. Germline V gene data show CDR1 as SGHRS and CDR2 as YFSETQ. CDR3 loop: CASSLAGQTYEQYF. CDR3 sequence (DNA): TGCGCCAGCAGCTTGGCGGGACAGACGTACGAGCAGTACTTC. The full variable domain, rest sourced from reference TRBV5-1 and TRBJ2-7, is KAGVTQTPRYLIKTRGQQVTLSCSPISGHRSVSWYQQTPGQGLQFLFEYFSETQRNKGNFPGRFSGRQFSNSRSEMNVSTLELGDSALYLCASSLAGQTYEQYFGPGTRLTVT.

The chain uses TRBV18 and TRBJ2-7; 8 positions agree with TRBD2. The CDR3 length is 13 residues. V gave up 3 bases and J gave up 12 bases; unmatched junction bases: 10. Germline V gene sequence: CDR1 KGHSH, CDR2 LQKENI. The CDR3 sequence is CASSPYREGGTYF. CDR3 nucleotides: TGTGCCAGCTCACCTTATCGGGAGGGAGGAACGTACTTC. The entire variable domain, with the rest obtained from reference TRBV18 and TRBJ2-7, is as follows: NAGVMQNPRHLVRRRGQEARLRCSPMKGHSHVYWYRQLPEEGLKFMVYLQKENIIDESGMPKERFSAEFPKEGPSILRIQQVVRGDSAAYFCASSPYREGGTYFGPGTRLTVT.

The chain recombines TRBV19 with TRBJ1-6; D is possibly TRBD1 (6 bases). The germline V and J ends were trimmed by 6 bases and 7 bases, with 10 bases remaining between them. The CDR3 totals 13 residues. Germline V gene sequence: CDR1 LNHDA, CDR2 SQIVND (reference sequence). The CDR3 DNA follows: TGTGCCAGTAGGGACAGTAGAAATTCACCCCTCCACTTT. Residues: CASRDSRNSPLHF. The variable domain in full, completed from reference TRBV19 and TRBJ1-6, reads DGGITQSPKYLFRKEGQNVTLSCEQNLNHDAMYWYRQDPGQGLRLIYYSQIVNDFQKGDIAEGYSVSREKKESFPLTVTSAQKNPTAFYLCASRDSRNSPLHFGNGTRLTVT.

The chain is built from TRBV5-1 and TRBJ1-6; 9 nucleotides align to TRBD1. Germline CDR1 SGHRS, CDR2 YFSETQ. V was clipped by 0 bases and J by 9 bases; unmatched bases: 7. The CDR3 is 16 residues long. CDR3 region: CASSLASGQGVSPLHF. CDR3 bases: TGCGCCAGCAGCTTGGCCTCGGGACAGGGCGTTTCACCCCTCCACTTT.

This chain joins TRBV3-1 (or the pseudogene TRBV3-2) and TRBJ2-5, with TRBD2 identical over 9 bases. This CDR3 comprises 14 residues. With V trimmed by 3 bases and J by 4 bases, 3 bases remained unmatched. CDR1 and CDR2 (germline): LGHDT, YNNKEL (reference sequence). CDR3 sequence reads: CASSQAGGTETQYF. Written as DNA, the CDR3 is TGTGCCAGCAGCCAGGCGGGGGGGACAGAGACCCAGTACTTC.

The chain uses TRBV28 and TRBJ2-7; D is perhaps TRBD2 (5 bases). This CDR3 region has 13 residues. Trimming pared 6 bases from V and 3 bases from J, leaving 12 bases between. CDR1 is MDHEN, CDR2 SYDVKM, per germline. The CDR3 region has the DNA TGTGCCAGCAGGCGTGCCGGGGACTACGAGCAGTACTTC. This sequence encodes CASRRAGDYEQYF.

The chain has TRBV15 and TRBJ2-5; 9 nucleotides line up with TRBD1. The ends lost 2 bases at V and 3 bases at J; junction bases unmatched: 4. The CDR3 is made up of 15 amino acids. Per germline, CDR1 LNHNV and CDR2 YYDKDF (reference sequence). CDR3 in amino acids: CATSRPGTGKETQYF. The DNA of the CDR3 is TGTGCCACCAGCAGACCAGGGACAGGGAAAGAGACCCAGTACTTC.

The CDR3 coding sequence is TGTGCCAGCAGTTGGTGGCAGGCGAACACCGGGGAGCTGTTTTTT. Protein sequence: CASSWWQANTGELFF. The gene calls are TRBV2 and TRBJ2-2; D unresolved. Germline V gene sequence: CDR1 SNHLY, CDR2 FYNNEI. Trimming stripped 5 bases from V and 0 bases from J, with 10 bases between. This CDR3 comprises 15 residues.

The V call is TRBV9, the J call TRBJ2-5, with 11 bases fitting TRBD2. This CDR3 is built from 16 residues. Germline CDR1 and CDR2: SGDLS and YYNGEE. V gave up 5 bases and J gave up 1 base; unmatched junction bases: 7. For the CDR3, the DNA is TGTGCCAGCAGTCGCGGCACTAGCGGGAGCCAAGAGACCCAGTACTTC. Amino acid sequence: CASSRGTSGSQETQYF.

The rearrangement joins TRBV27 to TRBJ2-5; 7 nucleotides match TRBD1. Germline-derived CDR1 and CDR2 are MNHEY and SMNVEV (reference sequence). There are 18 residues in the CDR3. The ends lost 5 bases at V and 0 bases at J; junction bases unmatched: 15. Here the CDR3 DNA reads TGTGCCAGCAGTCCAGAATACCGGGACAGTAACTACCAAGAGACCCAGTACTTC. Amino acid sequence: CASSPEYRDSNYQETQYF.